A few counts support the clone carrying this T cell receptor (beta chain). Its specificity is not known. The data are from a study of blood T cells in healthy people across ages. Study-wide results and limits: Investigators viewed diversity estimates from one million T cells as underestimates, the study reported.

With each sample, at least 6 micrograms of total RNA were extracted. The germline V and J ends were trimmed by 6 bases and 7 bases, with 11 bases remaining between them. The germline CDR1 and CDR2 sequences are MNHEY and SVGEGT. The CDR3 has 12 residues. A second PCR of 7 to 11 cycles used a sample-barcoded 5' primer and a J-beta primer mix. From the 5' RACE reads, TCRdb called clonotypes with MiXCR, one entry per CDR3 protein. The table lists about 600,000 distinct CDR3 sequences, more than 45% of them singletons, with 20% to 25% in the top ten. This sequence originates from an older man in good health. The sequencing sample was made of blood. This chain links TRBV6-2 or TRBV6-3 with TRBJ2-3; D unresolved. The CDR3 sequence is CASRSDRNTQYF. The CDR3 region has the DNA TGTGCCAGCAGGTCAGACCGCAATACGCAGTATTTT.